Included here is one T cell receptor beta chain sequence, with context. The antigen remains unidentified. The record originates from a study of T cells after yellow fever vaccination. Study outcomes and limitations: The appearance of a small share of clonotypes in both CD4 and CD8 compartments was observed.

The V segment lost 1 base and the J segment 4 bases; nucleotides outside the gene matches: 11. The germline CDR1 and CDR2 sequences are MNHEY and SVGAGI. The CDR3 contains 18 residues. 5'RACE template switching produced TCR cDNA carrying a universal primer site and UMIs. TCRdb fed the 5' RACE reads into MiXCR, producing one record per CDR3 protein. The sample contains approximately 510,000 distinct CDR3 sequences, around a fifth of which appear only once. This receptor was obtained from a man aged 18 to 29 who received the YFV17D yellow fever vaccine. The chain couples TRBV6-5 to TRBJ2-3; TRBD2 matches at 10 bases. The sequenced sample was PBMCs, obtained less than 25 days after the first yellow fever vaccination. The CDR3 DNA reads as TGTGCCAGCAGTTACTGGCCGACTCAAGCGGGGGGGGCAGATACGCAGTATTTT. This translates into CASSYWPTQAGGADTQYF.